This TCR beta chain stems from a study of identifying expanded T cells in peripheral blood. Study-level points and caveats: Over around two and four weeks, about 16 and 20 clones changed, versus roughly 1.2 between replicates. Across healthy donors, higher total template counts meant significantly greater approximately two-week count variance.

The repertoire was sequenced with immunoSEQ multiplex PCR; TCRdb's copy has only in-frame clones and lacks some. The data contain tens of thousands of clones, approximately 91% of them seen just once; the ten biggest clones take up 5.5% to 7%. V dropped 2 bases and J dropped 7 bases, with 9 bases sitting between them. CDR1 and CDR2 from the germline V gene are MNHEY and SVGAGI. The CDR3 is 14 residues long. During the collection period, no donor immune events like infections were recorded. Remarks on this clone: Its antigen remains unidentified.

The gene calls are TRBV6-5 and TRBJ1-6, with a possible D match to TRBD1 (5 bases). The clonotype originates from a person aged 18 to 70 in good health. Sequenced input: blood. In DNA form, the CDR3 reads TGTGCCAGCAGTTACGCAGGGACCAATTCACCCCTCCACTTT. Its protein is CASSYAGTNSPLHF.